This paragraph covers one TCR beta chain sequence. Its target is unknown. Produced via immunoSEQ multiplex PCR; TCRdb's table is partial and in-frame only. The table shows about 150,000 clones, with 90% to 95% occurring only once. Germline V gives CDR1 SGHDT, CDR2 YYEEEE. The length of the CDR3 is 16 residues. V was pared by 0 bases and J by 4 bases, with 11 bases between. The data are from a study of T cell responses to AZD1222 COVID-19 vaccine. Findings and limits, study-wide: Females outnumbered males among donors, who were mostly white British; clonal diversity was possibly underestimated. Spike-specific TCRs gained breadth and depth after people received two AZD1222 doses.

This chain joins TRBV5-6 and TRBJ2-6; D ambiguous. The source material was peripheral blood, sampled 28 days after the second AZD1222 dose. This sequence originates from an adult who received the AZD1222 COVID-19 vaccine. The CDR3 is CASSLGPYLGANVLTF. The CDR3 DNA is TGTGCCAGCAGCTTGGGTCCTTACCTCGGGGCCAACGTCCTGACTTTC.